The 28 T cell receptor beta chains below all came from one sample that was sequenced in a study of cytomegalovirus exposure and HLA in healthy donors. Use of 60 Vbeta and 13 Jbeta primers characterized the PCR. Produced via immunoSEQ multiplex PCR; TCRdb's table is partial and in-frame only. The sample includes approximately 190,000 clones, approximately 78% seen only once; the top ten take less than 15%. The sequencing sample was made of PBMCs. These receptors originate from a woman aged 30 to 39 in good health and CMV-seropositive.

This clone came up a few times. The chain employs TRBV30 and TRBJ2-5, with D possibly matching TRBD1 (6 bases). The CDR3 runs 13 residues. In germline, CDR1 is GTSNPN, CDR2 SVGIG (reference sequence). Trimming took 2 bases from V and 5 from J, leaving 12 bases between them. The CDR3 protein is CAWSMGARETQYF. CDR3 in DNA: TGTGCCTGGAGTATGGGGGCGCGGGAGACCCAGTACTTC. The entire variable domain, with the rest obtained from reference TRBV30 and TRBJ2-5, is as follows: SQTIHQWPATLVQPVGSPLSLECTVEGTSNPNLYWYRQAAGRGLQLLFYSVGIGQISSEVPQNLSASRPQDRQFILSSKKLLLSDSGFYLCAWSMGARETQYFGPGTRLLVL.

This clone is a singleton in its sample. J is TRBJ1-5 and V is TRBV6-1, with D unresolved. CDR1 and CDR2 (germline): MNHNS, SASEGT. CDR3 length equals 14 residues. The ends were cut back, 4 bases at V and 4 bases at J, with 11 bases in the middle. CDR3 DNA sequence: TGTGCCAGCAGTGGCCGGGTCTGGAATCAGCCCCAGCATTTT. As protein: CASSGRVWNQPQHF.

This chain joins TRBV6-6 and TRBJ1-3, with 7 bases fitting TRBD1. Losses at the gene ends were 6 bases for V and 0 bases for J; bases not matched to a gene: 2. CDR3 length equals 14 residues. The germline V gene has CDR1 MNHNY and CDR2 SVGAGI (reference sequence). This chain's CDR3 is CASRSGGSGNTIYF. In DNA form, the CDR3 reads TGTGCCAGCAGATCAGGGGGCTCTGGAAACACCATATATTTT.

The V and J genes are TRBV6-6 and TRBJ2-7; 7 positions match TRBD1. V dropped 6 bases and J dropped 4; count of bases not matched to a gene: 6. Looked up from germline, CDR1 is MNHNY and CDR2 is SVGAGI (reference sequence). The CDR3 sequence is 13 residues long. In nucleotides, the CDR3 is TGTGCCAGCAGCTCCGGGACAGAGTACGAGCAGTACTTC. Protein sequence: CASSSGTEYEQYF.

In the case of this clone: The sample carries other DNA sequences with the same CDR3. The chain recombines TRBV5-1 with TRBJ2-3; TRBD2 aligns across 7 bases. V shed 0 bases and J 4 bases; nucleotides not matched to a gene: 2. Germline V gene data show CDR1 as SGHRS and CDR2 as YFSETQ. The CDR3 sequence is 14 residues long. The CDR3 DNA sequence: TGCGCCAGCAGCTTGGAGGGAGGGGCAGATACGCAGTATTTT. Translating it yields CASSLEGGADTQYF.

The chain has TRBV5-4 and TRBJ1-1, with 8 bases lining up with TRBD1. The ends lost 4 bases at V and 6 bases at J; junction bases unmatched: 8. Germline loops: CDR1 SGHNT, CDR2 YYREEE (reference sequence). This CDR3 contains 14 residues. The CDR3 DNA sequence: TGTGCCAGCAGCCCGGACAGGGAATGGTCTGAAGCTTTCTTT. This gives the protein CASSPDREWSEAFF.

The J gene is TRBJ1-5, the V gene TRBV21-1; TRBD1 is the table's D call, not checked against the DNA. TRBV21-1 is classified as a pseudogene. This CDR3 contains 17 residues. The CDR3 DNA reads TGTGCCAGCAGCAAAAGGGGGAACAGGGGGCTAAAACAGCCCCAGCATTTT. Translating it yields CASSKRGNRGLKQPQHF.

The chain uses TRBV21-1 and TRBJ1-5; TRBD1, as called in the table, went unchecked against the DNA. TRBV21-1 is shown as a pseudogene. This CDR3 spans 15 amino acids. CDR3 protein: CASSKLRGFGQPQHF. The CDR3 nucleotides read TGTGCCAGCAGCAAGCTCAGGGGTTTCGGTCAGCCCCAGCATTTT.

The chain joins TRBV5-1 to TRBJ2-1; TRBD2 aligns across 7 bases. V gave up 2 bases and J gave up 5 bases; unmatched junction bases: 1. This CDR3 is 13 amino acids long. Germline lookup yields CDR1 SGHRS and CDR2 YFSETQ. DNA for the CDR3: TGCGCCAGCAGCTTTGGGGGGGACAATGAGCAGTTCTTC. Residues: CASSFGGDNEQFF.

This chain joins TRBV5-6 and TRBJ1-2; TRBD1 aligns across 11 bases. The CDR3 contains 13 residues. Germline CDR1 SGHDT, CDR2 YYEEEE. With V trimmed by 0 bases and J by 8 bases, 0 bases remained unmatched. The CDR3 coding sequence is TGTGCCAGCAGCTTGGGGACAGGGGGCGGCTACACCTTC. Residues: CASSLGTGGGYTF.

This chain uses TRBV7-9 with TRBJ2-7; 11 bases map to TRBD2. Germline-derived CDR1 and CDR2 are SEHNR and FQNEAQ (reference sequence). V gave up 5 bases and J gave up 5 bases; unmatched junction bases: 14. The length of the CDR3 is 17 residues. This CDR3 reads CASSDLGLAGARDEQYF. CDR3 coding DNA: TGTGCCAGCAGCGACCTCGGACTAGCGGGCGCAAGGGACGAGCAGTACTTC.

In its sample, this clone was seen a few times. The chain has TRBV4-2 and TRBJ1-2; no reliable D call. Trimming stripped 1 base from V and 8 bases from J, with 11 bases between. Germline assignment: CDR1 LGHNA and CDR2 YNFKEQ. This CDR3 has 13 amino acids. CDR3: CASSQAGNRGYTF. The CDR3 DNA reads TGTGCCAGCAGCCAAGCGGGGAATCGGGGCTACACCTTC.

The chain couples TRBV9 to TRBJ2-7; D not certain. Germline CDR1 is SGDLS and CDR2 is YYNGEE. V lost 0 bases and J lost 2, with 9 bases in between. The CDR3 runs 14 residues. CDR3 loop: CASSVGRSTYEQYF. CDR3 coding DNA: TGTGCCAGCAGCGTAGGGAGAAGTACCTACGAGCAGTACTTC.

The chain employs TRBV18 and TRBJ2-2; 7 nucleotides align to TRBD2. The V gene end was trimmed by 4 bases and the J gene end by 0 bases; junction bases not matched to a gene: 11. CDR1 is KGHSH, CDR2 LQKENI, per germline. This CDR3 has 18 amino acids. CDR3 nucleotide sequence: TGTGCCAGCTCACGGCTAGCAGGGAGGGCCGCGAACACCGGGGAGCTGTTTTTT. Its translation: CASSRLAGRAANTGELFF.

CDR3 region: CASIEAGDNQPQHF. The DNA of the CDR3 is TGTGCCAGCATTGAGGCAGGGGACAATCAGCCCCAGCATTTT. The J gene is TRBJ1-5, the V gene TRBV28; maybe TRBD1 (6 bases). Germline V gene data show CDR1 as MDHEN and CDR2 as SYDVKM. CDR3 length equals 14 residues. V lost 7 bases to trimming and J lost 3 bases, with 13 bases between them.

This clone was found once. The chain recombines TRBV19 with TRBJ2-5; TRBD1 aligns across 9 bases. This CDR3 has 15 residues. Germline values: CDR1 LNHDA, CDR2 SQIVND (reference sequence). The junction had 6 bases not matched to a gene; V was cut back by 3 bases and J by 4 bases. CDR3 coding DNA: TGTGCCAGTAGTATTACGGGACAGGGAGCAGAGACCCAGTACTTC. It encodes CASSITGQGAETQYF.

The V call is TRBV5-1, the J call TRBJ2-1; possibly TRBD1 for D (7 bases). The CDR3 loop spans 15 amino acids. V was trimmed by 2 bases and J by 8 bases, leaving 17 bases between them. Germline loops: CDR1 SGHRS, CDR2 YFSETQ. CDR3 coding DNA: TGCGCCAGCAGCTTCAGGGGGGCAGGTATCGATGAGCAGTTCTTC. It is translated as CASSFRGAGIDEQFF.

J is TRBJ2-2 and V is TRBV27; TRBD2 matches 9 bases. Germline V gene sequence: CDR1 MNHEY, CDR2 SMNVEV (reference sequence). V gave up 7 bases and J gave up 6 bases; unmatched junction bases: 12. CDR3 size: 16 residues. CDR3: CASTPAGGRKAGELFF. CDR3 in DNA: TGTGCCAGCACCCCGGCGGGGGGGCGGAAGGCCGGGGAGCTGTTTTTT.

This clone came up a few times. The V call is TRBV5-6, the J call TRBJ2-5, with 11 bases that match TRBD1. The CDR3 is 17 amino acids. With 4 bases clipped from V and 5 bases from J, the junction kept 13 bases outside the gene matches. The germline gives CDR1 SGHDT, CDR2 YYEEEE. CDR3 coding DNA: TGTGCCAGCAGCCCTGCGGCACGGACAGGGGGCCCGGAGACCCAGTACTTC. Residues: CASSPAARTGGPETQYF.

This clone was seen a few times. The V and J genes are TRBV30 and TRBJ1-2; D call uncertain. CDR3 length equals 16 residues. Germline V lookup: CDR1 GTSNPN, CDR2 SVGIG (reference sequence). V was clipped by 0 bases and J by 1 base, with 15 bases between them. The CDR3 sequence is CAWSVGLSLINYGYTF. CDR3 sequence (DNA): TGTGCCTGGAGTGTGGGCCTAAGCCTGATTAACTATGGCTACACCTTC.

This chain joins TRBV4-3 and TRBJ2-7; 8 bases are a match to TRBD2. Germline trimming cut 0 bases from V and 2 bases from J; bases unmatched to any gene: 3. CDR3 size: 15 residues. The germline gives CDR1 LGHNA, CDR2 YSLEER. CDR3: CASSQEAGGTYEQYF. In DNA, the CDR3 is TGCGCCAGCAGCCAAGAGGCGGGGGGCACCTACGAGCAGTACTTC.

This clone showed up just a few times. V usage is TRBV5-1 and J usage is TRBJ2-7; possibly TRBD2 for D (5 bases). Germline values: CDR1 SGHRS, CDR2 YFSETQ. Trimming removed 0 bases from V and 0 bases from J, with 13 bases in between. This CDR3 comprises 16 residues. The CDR3 nucleotides are TGCGCCAGCAGCTTGGGAGGGAAGGATAGCTCCTACGAGCAGTACTTC. Its protein product is CASSLGGKDSSYEQYF.

A single count supports this clone. This rearrangement joins TRBV28 to TRBJ1-2; 7 bases line up with TRBD1. Trimming removed 5 bases from V and 6 bases from J; junction bases left unmatched: 15. The CDR3 is 16 residues long. Looked up from germline, CDR1 is MDHEN and CDR2 is SYDVKM. The CDR3 region is CASSRIDRDHYDGYTF. CDR3 nucleotides: TGTGCCAGCAGTCGGATTGACAGGGACCACTATGATGGCTACACCTTC.

This sequence joins TRBV5-1 and TRBJ2-2, with a tentative D call TRBD2 (6 bases). Trimming took 0 bases from V and 4 from J, leaving 13 bases between them. From germline, CDR1 is SGHRS and CDR2 YFSETQ. The CDR3 runs 16 residues. DNA for the CDR3: TGCGCCAGCAGCTTGGATCCGGGGGAGCGCACCGGGGAGCTGTTTTTT. Translated: CASSLDPGERTGELFF.

The rearrangement links TRBV5-4 to TRBJ2-3, with a possible D match to TRBD2 (6 bases). CDR1 SGHNT and CDR2 YYREEE come from the germline V gene (reference sequence). Trimming took 0 bases from V and 5 from J, leaving 13 bases between them. The CDR3 runs to 15 residues. The CDR3 loop is CASSLAGAVRDTQYF. CDR3 coding DNA: TGTGCCAGCAGCTTGGCGGGAGCCGTTAGAGATACGCAGTATTTT.

This clone has a single count. The chain joins TRBV4-1 to TRBJ1-6, with a tentative D call TRBD1 (6 bases). Germline V gene sequence: CDR1 MGHRA, CDR2 YSYEKL. V was pared by 2 bases and J by 9 bases, with 20 bases between. The CDR3 has 17 amino acids. CDR3 DNA sequence: TGCGCCAGCAGCCAACCTTCCGGGGGGCGATTAGGTTCACCCCTCCACTTT. Residues: CASSQPSGGRLGSPLHF.

This chain joins TRBV5-6 and TRBJ1-2, with D uncertain. CDR3 length: 16 residues. V lost 0 bases and J lost 0, with 12 bases in between. CDR1 is SGHDT, CDR2 YYEEEE, per germline. This CDR3 is CASSLGGGTANYGYTF. As DNA, the CDR3 is TGTGCCAGCAGCTTGGGGGGAGGCACAGCTAACTATGGCTACACCTTC. Looking up the rest from reference TRBV5-6 and TRBJ1-2 gives the full variable domain: DAGVTQSPTHLIKTRGQQVTLRCSPKSGHDTVSWYQQALGQGPQFIFQYYEEEERQRGNFPDRFSGHQFPNYSSELNVNALLLGDSALYLCASSLGGGTANYGYTFGSGTRLTVV.

The rearrangement uses TRBV9 and TRBJ2-1, with TRBD2 matching over 9 bases. V was pared by 4 bases and J by 11 bases, with 16 bases of the junction left unmatched. Germline CDR1 SGDLS, CDR2 YYNGEE. The CDR3 consists of 16 residues. CDR3 in amino acids: CASSPSGGAGGPQQFF. The DNA for the CDR3 is TGTGCCAGCAGCCCTAGTGGAGGGGCGGGGGGGCCGCAGCAGTTCTTC. Together with reference TRBV9 and TRBJ2-1, the CDR3 gives the full variable domain: DSGVTQTPKHLITATGQRVTLRCSPRSGDLSVYWYQQSLDQGLQFLIQYYNGEERAKGNILERFSAQQFPDLHSELNLSSLELGDSALYFCASSPSGGAGGPQQFFGPGTRLTVL.